What follows is one TCR beta chain and its context. This specimen belongs to a study of blood T cell repertoires in COVID-19. The overall study: COVID-19 samples, acute and convalescent, were from the United States, Italy and Spain. PBMCs, B-cell-depleted T cells, or T cells were the source of the cDNA or gDNA that made up the material.

With V trimmed by 0 bases and J by 5 bases, 5 bases remained unmatched. Germline lookup yields CDR1 SGHNT and CDR2 YYREEE (reference sequence). CDR3 length: 15 residues. Using immunoSEQ multiplex PCR, the repertoire was profiled, and TCRdb retains in-frame clones only, with some absent. The sample holds hundreds of thousands of clones; roughly 90% are singletons and the top ten take 1.4%. This sequence originates from a woman younger than 45 with active or convalescent COVID-19. The sample was peripheral blood. The chain employs TRBV5-4 and TRBJ2-5; 9 bases line up with TRBD1. CDR3 nucleotide sequence: TGTGCCAGCAGCTTGGGGACAGGGGCGACGGAGACCCAGTACTTC. Protein: CASSLGTGATETQYF. Drawing the rest from reference TRBV5-4 and TRBJ2-5, the complete variable domain is ETGVTQSPTHLIKTRGQQVTLRCSSQSGHNTVSWYQQALGQGPQFIFQYYREEENGRGNFPPRFSGLQFPNYSSELNVNALELDDSALYLCASSLGTGATETQYFGPGTRLLVL.